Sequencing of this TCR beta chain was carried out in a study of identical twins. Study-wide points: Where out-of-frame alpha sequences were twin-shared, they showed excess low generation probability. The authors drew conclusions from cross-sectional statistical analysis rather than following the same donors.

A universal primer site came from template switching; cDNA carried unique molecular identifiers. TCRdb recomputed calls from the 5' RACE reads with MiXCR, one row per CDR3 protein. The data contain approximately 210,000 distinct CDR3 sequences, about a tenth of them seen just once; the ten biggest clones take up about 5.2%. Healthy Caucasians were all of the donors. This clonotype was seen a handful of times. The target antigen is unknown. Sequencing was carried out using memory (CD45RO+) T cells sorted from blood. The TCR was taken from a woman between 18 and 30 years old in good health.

The CDR3 nucleotides are TGTGCCATCAGTGATGGACAGGGGAATAATGCAGATACGCAGTATTTT. This encodes CAISDGQGNNADTQYF. The V and J genes are TRBV10-3 and TRBJ2-3; 9 bases match TRBD1. J gave up 4 bases and V 3 bases, and 8 bases lay outside the gene matches. The CDR3 totals 16 residues. CDR1 is ENHRY, CDR2 SYGVKD, per germline.